One sample yielded the 14 T cell receptor beta chains listed below, sequenced in a study of T cells in Graves' hyperthyroidism and ophthalmopathy. Amplification of TCR beta CDR3 regions was performed using RNA transcripts as template. Initially, a first-round RT-PCR of the TCR CDR3 employed the HTBI primer set. TCRdb recomputed calls from the multiplex PCR reads with MiXCR, one row per CDR3 protein. The sample has 350,000 to 500,000 distinct CDR3 sequences; around 13% are singletons. Sequencing was carried out using blood. These receptors all come from a woman aged 18-30 years with Graves' hyperthyroidism.

This clonotype was detected a few times. V usage is TRBV6-2 or TRBV6-3 and J usage is TRBJ2-7; a weak D match, TRBD2 (5 bases). The CDR3 runs to 15 residues. Germline loops: CDR1 MNHEY, CDR2 SVGEGT. Deletions cut 0 bases from V and 1 base from J, with 10 bases between. CDR3 in amino acids: CASSYSIARSYEQYF. In DNA, the CDR3 is TGTGCCAGCAGTTACTCCATAGCGCGGTCCTACGAGCAGTACTTC.

This clonotype was detected ten times or more. CDR3 DNA: TGTGCCAGCAGTACCCTCGCCACTGAAGCTTTCTTT. Translating it yields CASSTLATEAFF. The chain links TRBV28 to TRBJ1-1; the D is unclear. Trimming stripped 5 bases from V and 4 bases from J, with 8 bases between. Germline CDR1 reads MDHEN; CDR2 reads SYDVKM. The CDR3 totals 12 residues.

This clonotype has only a few counts. The J gene is TRBJ1-3, the V gene TRBV28; the D gene is possibly TRBD1 (5 bases). The CDR3 consists of 15 residues. V was cut by 7 bases and J by 0 bases, with 13 bases left in between. Germline V gives CDR1 MDHEN, CDR2 SYDVKM. The CDR3 DNA is TGTGCCAGCACCAATAGGGGCGTCTCTGGAAACACCATATATTTT. This encodes CASTNRGVSGNTIYF.

In this sample, this clonotype turned up many times. The genes are TRBV20-1 and TRBJ2-3; tentative D call: TRBD1 (6 bases). Germline V CDR1 and CDR2: DFQATT, SNEGSKA (reference sequence). With 4 bases removed from V and 0 bases from J, the gap between germline ends came to 14 bases. This CDR3 is 15 amino acids long. CDR3 DNA sequence: TGCAGTGCTACAGACGGACAGTCTAGCACAGATACGCAGTATTTT. Translation: CSATDGQSSTDTQYF.

This rearrangement joins TRBV20-1 to TRBJ2-7; 10 bases are shared with TRBD2. Per the germline V gene, CDR1 is DFQATT and CDR2 is SNEGSKA (reference sequence). J was trimmed by 6 bases and V by 0 bases; bases with no gene match: 2. This CDR3 region has 13 residues. The CDR3 reads CSARDLAGVEQYF. In nucleotides, the CDR3 is TGCAGTGCTAGAGATCTAGCGGGAGTCGAGCAGTACTTC.

This clonotype was observed many times. V and J are TRBV12-3 or TRBV12-4 and TRBJ1-1; no firm D call. The V end was cut by 5 bases, the J end by 5 bases, with 6 bases between. CDR3 length: 11 amino acids. As DNA, the CDR3 is TGTGCCAGCAGTCCACAGACTGAAGCTTTCTTT. This translates into CASSPQTEAFF.

This clonotype was counted a few times. At one boundary the junction diverges from the germline segment, which might be a read error. This chain links TRBV7-9 with TRBJ2-7; D is ambiguous. Germline assignment: CDR1 SEHNR and CDR2 FQNEAQ (reference sequence). This CDR3 is 13 amino acids long. The CDR3: CASSPIGSYEQYF. In DNA, the CDR3 is TGTGCTAGCAGCCCTATCGGCTCCTACGAGCAGTACTTC.

This clonotype was detected only a few times. The V call is TRBV18, the J call TRBJ2-3; TRBD1 aligns across 7 bases. CDR1 is KGHSH and CDR2 is LQKENI in the germline V gene. V lost 4 bases, J lost 4 bases, and 5 bases stayed unmatched. CDR3 size: 14 residues. CDR3 residues: CASSQTGNADTQYF. CDR3 in DNA: TGTGCCAGCTCACAGACAGGGAACGCAGATACGCAGTATTTT.

There are a few counts of this clonotype. The genes are TRBV29-1 and TRBJ1-1, with 9 bases aligning to TRBD1. Germline V gene lookup returns CDR1 SQVTM and CDR2 ANQGSEA. The CDR3 has 12 amino acids. J gave up 8 bases and V 7 bases, and 8 bases lay outside the gene matches. The CDR3 loop reads CSGGQGKGEAFF. DNA of the CDR3: TGCAGCGGGGGACAGGGCAAAGGAGAAGCTTTCTTT. Full variable domain (rest looked up from reference TRBV29-1 and TRBJ1-1): SAVISQKPSRDICQRGTSLTIQCQVDSQVTMMFWYRQQPGQSLTLIATANQGSEATYESGFVIDKFPISRPNLTFSTLTVSNMSPEDSSIYLCSGGQGKGEAFFGQGTRLTVV.

The chain has TRBV20-1 and TRBJ2-7, with 11 bases lining up with TRBD2. J lost 6 bases, V lost 1 base, and 2 bases had no gene match. Germline V gene data show CDR1 as DFQATT and CDR2 as SNEGSKA (reference sequence). The CDR3 totals 13 residues. CDR3 nucleotides: TGCAGTGCTAGAGGACTAGCGGGATCCGAGCAGTACTTC. Its protein product is CSARGLAGSEQYF.

Concerning this clonotype: A much larger clone differs from this one at a single base, so this may be a read error. This chain links TRBV7-2 with TRBJ1-2; no clear D. The CDR3 runs 14 residues. Germline loops: CDR1 SGHTA, CDR2 FQGNSA. CDR3 coding DNA: TGTGCCAGCAGCTTAGGTGTAGTTAACTATGACTACACCTTC. Protein sequence: CASSLGVVNYDYTF.

This clonotype was recorded many times. The V and J genes are TRBV20-1 and TRBJ1-2; D may be TRBD1 (5 bases). Germline V CDR1 and CDR2: DFQATT, SNEGSKA (reference sequence). The CDR3 length is 12 residues. Trimming removed 3 bases from V and 5 bases from J, with 10 bases in between. The CDR3 is CSARSQGYGYTF. The CDR3 DNA is TGCAGTGCTAGGAGCCAGGGTTATGGCTACACCTTC.

The table lists this clonotype with many counts. DNA for the CDR3: TGTGCCAGCAGTGAGGCAGCCAAAAACATTCAGTACTTC. Amino acids: CASSEAAKNIQYF. The rearrangement joins TRBV6-1 to TRBJ2-4, with D unclear. Germline-derived CDR1 and CDR2 are MNHNS and SASEGT. Deletions cut 3 bases from V and 0 bases from J, with 3 bases between. This CDR3 region has 13 residues.

This clonotype was counted at least ten times. V and J are TRBV6-2 or TRBV6-3 and TRBJ2-5; 10 bases are shared with TRBD2. In germline, CDR1 is MNHEY, CDR2 SVGEGT. This CDR3 comprises 15 residues. V lost 6 bases and J lost 4; bases outside the gene matches: 8. The CDR3 nucleotides are TGTGCCAGCAGAGCCGGGACTAGCGCTATAGAGACCCAGTACTTC. As protein: CASRAGTSAIETQYF.